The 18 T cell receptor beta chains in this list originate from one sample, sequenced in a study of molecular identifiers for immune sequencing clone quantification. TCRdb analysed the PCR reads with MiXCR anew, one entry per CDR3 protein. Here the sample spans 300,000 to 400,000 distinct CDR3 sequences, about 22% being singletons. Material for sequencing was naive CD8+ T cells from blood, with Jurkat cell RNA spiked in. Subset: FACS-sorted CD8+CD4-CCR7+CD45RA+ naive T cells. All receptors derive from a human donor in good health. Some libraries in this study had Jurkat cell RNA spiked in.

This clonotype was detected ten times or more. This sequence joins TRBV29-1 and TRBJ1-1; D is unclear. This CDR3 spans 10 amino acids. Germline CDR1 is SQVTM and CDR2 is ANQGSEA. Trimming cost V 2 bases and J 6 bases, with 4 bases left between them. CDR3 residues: CSVESPEAFF. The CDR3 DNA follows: TGCAGCGTTGAATCGCCTGAAGCTTTCTTT.

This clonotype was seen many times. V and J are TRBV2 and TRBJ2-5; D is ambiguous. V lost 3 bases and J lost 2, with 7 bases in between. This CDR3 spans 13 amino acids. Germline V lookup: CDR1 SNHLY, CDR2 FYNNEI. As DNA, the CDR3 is TGTGCCAGCAGTGACTGGCAGCAAGAGACCCAGTACTTC. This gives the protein CASSDWQQETQYF.

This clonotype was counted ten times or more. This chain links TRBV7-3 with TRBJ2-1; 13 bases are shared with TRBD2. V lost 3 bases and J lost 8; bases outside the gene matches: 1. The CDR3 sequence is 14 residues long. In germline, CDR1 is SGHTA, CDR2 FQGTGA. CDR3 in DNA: TGTGCCAGCAGCTTCGGACTAGCGGGAGATGAGCAGTTCTTC. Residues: CASSFGLAGDEQFF.

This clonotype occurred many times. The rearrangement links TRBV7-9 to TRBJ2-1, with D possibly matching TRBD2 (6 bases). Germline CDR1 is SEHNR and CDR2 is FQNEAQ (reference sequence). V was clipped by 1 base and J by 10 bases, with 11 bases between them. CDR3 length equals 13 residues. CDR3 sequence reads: CASSLGPSVEQFF. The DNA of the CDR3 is TGTGCCAGCAGCTTAGGTCCTAGCGTCGAGCAGTTCTTC.

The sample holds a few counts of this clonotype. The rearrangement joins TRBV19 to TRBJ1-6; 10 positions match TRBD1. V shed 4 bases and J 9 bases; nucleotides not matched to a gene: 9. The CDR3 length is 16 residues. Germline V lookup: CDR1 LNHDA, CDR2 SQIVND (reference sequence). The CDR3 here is CASSNPDRGIGSPLHF. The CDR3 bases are TGTGCCAGTAGTAACCCGGACAGGGGGATAGGTTCACCCCTCCACTTT.

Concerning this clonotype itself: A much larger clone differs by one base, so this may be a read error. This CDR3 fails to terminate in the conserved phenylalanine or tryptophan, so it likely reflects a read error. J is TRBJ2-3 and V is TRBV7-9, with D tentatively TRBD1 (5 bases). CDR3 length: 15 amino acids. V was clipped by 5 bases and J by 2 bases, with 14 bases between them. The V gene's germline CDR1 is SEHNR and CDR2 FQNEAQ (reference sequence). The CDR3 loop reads CASSPPTVNTDTQYY. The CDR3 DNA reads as TGTGCCAGCAGCCCACCGACAGTCAACACAGATACGCAGTATTAT.

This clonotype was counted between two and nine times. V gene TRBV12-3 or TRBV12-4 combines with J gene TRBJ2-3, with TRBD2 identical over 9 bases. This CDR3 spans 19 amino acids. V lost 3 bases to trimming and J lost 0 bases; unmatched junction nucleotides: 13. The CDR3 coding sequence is TGTGCCAGCAGTTTCGCCGGAGGGTCTAGCGGGACTAGCACAGATACGCAGTATTTT. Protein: CASSFAGGSSGTSTDTQYF.

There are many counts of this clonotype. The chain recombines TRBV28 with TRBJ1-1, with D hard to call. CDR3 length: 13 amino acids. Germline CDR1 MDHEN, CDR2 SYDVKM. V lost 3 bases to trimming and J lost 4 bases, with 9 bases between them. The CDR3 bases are TGTGCCAGCAGTTTTTGGGATACCACTGAAGCTTTCTTT. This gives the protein CASSFWDTTEAFF. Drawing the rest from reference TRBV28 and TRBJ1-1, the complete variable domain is DVKVTQSSRYLVKRTGEKVFLECVQDMDHENMFWYRQDPGLGLRLIYFSYDVKMKEKGDIPEGYSVSREKKERFSLILESASTNQTSMYLCASSFWDTTEAFFGQGTRLTVV.

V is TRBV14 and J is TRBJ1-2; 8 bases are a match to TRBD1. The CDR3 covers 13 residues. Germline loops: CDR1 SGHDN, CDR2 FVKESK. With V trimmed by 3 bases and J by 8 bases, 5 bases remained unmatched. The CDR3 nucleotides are TGTGCCAGCAGCCAGACAGGGGCTCTGGGCTACACCTTC. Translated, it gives CASSQTGALGYTF.

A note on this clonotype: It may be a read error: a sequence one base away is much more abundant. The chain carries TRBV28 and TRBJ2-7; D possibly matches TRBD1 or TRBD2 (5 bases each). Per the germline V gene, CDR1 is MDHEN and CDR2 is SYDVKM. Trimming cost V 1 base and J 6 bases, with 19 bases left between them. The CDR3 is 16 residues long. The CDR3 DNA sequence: TGTGCCAGCAGTTTATTACAAACGGGACCCAGAGGCGAGCAGTACTTC. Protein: CASSLLQTGPRGEQYF.

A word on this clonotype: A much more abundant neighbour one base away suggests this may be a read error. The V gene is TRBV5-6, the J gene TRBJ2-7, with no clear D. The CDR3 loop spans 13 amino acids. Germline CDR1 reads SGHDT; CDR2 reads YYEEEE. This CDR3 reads CASSLDPYYEQCF. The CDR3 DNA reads TGTGCCAGCAGCTTGGACCCGTACTACGAGCAGTGCTTC.

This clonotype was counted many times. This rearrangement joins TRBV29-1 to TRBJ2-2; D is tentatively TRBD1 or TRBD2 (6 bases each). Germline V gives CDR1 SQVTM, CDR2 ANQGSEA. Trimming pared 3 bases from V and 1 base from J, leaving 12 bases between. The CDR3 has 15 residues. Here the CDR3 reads CSVDGGGVNTGELFF. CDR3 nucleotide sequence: TGCAGCGTTGATGGGGGCGGGGTGAACACCGGGGAGCTGTTTTTT.

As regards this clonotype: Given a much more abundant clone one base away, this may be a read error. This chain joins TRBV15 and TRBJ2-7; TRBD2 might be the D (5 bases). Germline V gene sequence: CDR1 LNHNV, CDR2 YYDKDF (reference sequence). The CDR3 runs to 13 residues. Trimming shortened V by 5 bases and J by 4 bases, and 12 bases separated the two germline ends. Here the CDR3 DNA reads TGTGCCACCAGCGGCGACCGGGATTACGAGCAGTACTTC. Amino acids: CATSGDRDYEQYF.

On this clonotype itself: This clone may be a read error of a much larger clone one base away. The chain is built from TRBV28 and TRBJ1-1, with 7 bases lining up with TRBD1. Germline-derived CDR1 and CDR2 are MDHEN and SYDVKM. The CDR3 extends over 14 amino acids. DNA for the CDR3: TGTGCCAGCAGCCAAAGGACAGGCAAGCCCTCAGCTTCCTTT. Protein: CASSQRTGKPSASF.

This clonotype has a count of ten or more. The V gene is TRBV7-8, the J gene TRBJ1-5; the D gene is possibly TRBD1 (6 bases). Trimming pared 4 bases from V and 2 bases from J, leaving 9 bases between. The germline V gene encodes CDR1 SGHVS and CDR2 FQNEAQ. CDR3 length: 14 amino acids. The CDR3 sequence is CASSSRGGNQPQHF. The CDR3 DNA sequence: TGTGCCAGCAGCTCCAGGGGTGGCAATCAGCCCCAGCATTTT.

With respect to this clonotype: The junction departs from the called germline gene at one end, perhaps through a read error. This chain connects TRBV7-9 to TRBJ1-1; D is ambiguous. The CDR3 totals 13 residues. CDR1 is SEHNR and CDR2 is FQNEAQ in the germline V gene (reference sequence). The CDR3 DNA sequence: TGTGCGAGCAGCCACGTCGGTGCGCCTGAAGCTCTCTTT. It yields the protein CASSHVGAPEALF.

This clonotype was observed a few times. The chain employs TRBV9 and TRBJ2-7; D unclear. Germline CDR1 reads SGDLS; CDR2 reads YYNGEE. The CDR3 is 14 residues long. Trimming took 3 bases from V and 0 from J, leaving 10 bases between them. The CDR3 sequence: CASSALVSSYEQYF. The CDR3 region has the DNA TGTGCCAGCAGCGCCCTGGTTAGCTCCTACGAGCAGTACTTC.

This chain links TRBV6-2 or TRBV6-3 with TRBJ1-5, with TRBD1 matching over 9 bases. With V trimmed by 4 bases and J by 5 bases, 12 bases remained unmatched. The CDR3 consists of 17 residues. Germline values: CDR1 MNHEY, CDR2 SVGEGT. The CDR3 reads CASSSVPGTGLHQPQHF. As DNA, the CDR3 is TGTGCCAGCAGTTCCGTGCCCGGGACAGGGTTGCATCAGCCCCAGCATTTT.